Below, 25 T cell receptor beta chains from the same sample are listed, as sequenced in a study of blood T cell repertoires in COVID-19. Sequenced by immunoSEQ multiplex PCR; TCRdb stores in-frame clones only, minus some. Of some 150,000 clones in the sample, approximately 89% are singletons; the top ten hold 1.5% to 2%. The sample taken for sequencing was peripheral blood. The source is a human donor in a cohort sampled during active COVID-19.

The gene calls are TRBV4-1 and TRBJ1-2; D is unclear. The CDR3 runs 14 residues. The germline V and J ends were trimmed by 4 bases and 1 base, with 10 bases remaining between them. CDR1 MGHRA and CDR2 YSYEKL come from the germline V gene. The CDR3 here is CASSPTPGNYGYTF. In DNA, the CDR3 is TGCGCCAGCAGCCCAACGCCGGGTAACTATGGCTACACCTTC.

The rearrangement joins TRBV7-2 to TRBJ2-1, with 14 bases matching TRBD2. The germline gives CDR1 SGHTA, CDR2 FQGNSA. The CDR3 runs to 16 residues. The junction had 8 bases not matched to a gene; V was cut back by 4 bases and J by 9 bases. The CDR3 loop reads CASSSSGLAGDVEQFF. In DNA form, the CDR3 reads TGTGCCAGCAGCTCCTCGGGACTAGCGGGGGACGTTGAGCAGTTCTTC.

The rearrangement joins TRBV4-1 to TRBJ1-6, with a possible D match to TRBD1 (5 bases). Germline assignment: CDR1 MGHRA and CDR2 YSYEKL. Trimming cost V 0 bases and J 11 bases, with 14 bases left between them. There are 15 residues in the CDR3. CDR3 protein: CASSQDGFAGPPLHF. In nucleotides, the CDR3 is TGCGCCAGCAGCCAAGATGGTTTTGCGGGACCACCCCTCCACTTT.

The chain recombines TRBV27 with TRBJ2-7, with 9 bases that match TRBD2. Germline V lookup: CDR1 MNHEY, CDR2 SMNVEV (reference sequence). J gave up 2 bases and V 4 bases, and 6 bases lay outside the gene matches. The CDR3 length is 15 residues. CDR3 sequence (DNA): TGTGCCAGCAGTTCACTAGCGGGTTCCGCCTACGAGCAGTACTTC. Its protein product is CASSSLAGSAYEQYF.

This chain connects TRBV5-1 to TRBJ2-4, with D possibly being TRBD1 (6 bases). V was cut by 5 bases and J by 9 bases, with 18 bases left in between. The germline gives CDR1 SGHRS, CDR2 YFSETQ. The CDR3 covers 14 residues. The CDR3 loop reads CASSQDRPGSIQYF. The CDR3 region has the DNA TGCGCCAGCAGTCAAGACAGGCCGGGGAGCATTCAGTACTTC.

V and J are TRBV18 and TRBJ2-1, with TRBD1 identical over 7 bases. The V gene's germline CDR1 is KGHSH and CDR2 LQKENI. The V and J ends lost 4 bases and 5 bases, in that order; junction bases with no gene match: 5. The CDR3 is 14 amino acids. CDR3 DNA: TGTGCCAGCTCACAAAATACAGGGGACAATGAGCAGTTCTTC. It specifies CASSQNTGDNEQFF.

The V call is TRBV7-6, the J call TRBJ2-3; 11 bases fit TRBD2. The CDR3 is 15 amino acids. Germline V gene data show CDR1 as SGHVS and CDR2 as FNYEAQ. J lost 4 bases, V lost 5 bases, and 5 bases had no gene match. The CDR3 reads CASSRTSGLPDTQYF. In DNA, the CDR3 is TGTGCCAGCAGCCGGACTAGCGGGTTGCCAGATACGCAGTATTTT.

The chain employs TRBV9 and TRBJ2-3; 7 bases fit TRBD2. The V and J ends lost 0 bases and 4 bases, in that order; junction bases with no gene match: 8. The germline gives CDR1 SGDLS, CDR2 YYNGEE. This CDR3 has 16 residues. CDR3 nucleotide sequence: TGTGCCAGCAGCGTAGGGCCCCGGGGGGACGCAGATACGCAGTATTTT. Residues: CASSVGPRGDADTQYF.

The chain joins TRBV3-1 (or the pseudogene TRBV3-2) to TRBJ1-2; D not certain. The V gene's germline CDR1 is LGHDT and CDR2 YNNKEL (reference sequence). With 0 bases removed from V and 3 bases from J, the gap between germline ends came to 14 bases. This CDR3 comprises 16 residues. CDR3: CASSQELVAPYYGYTF. The CDR3 DNA is TGTGCCAGCAGCCAAGAGCTGGTGGCCCCTTACTATGGCTACACCTTC.

This chain links TRBV27 with TRBJ2-3; the D gene is possibly TRBD1 (6 bases). The CDR3 runs to 15 residues. Germline loops: CDR1 MNHEY, CDR2 SMNVEV (reference sequence). V lost 10 bases and J lost 6, with 23 bases in between. The CDR3 bases are TGTGCCACCAAGGCCTTACAGGGAAGGAGGGATACGCAGTATTTT. It encodes CATKALQGRRDTQYF.

This rearrangement joins TRBV5-4 to TRBJ2-7; a possible D gene is TRBD2 (6 bases). The CDR3 length is 14 residues. V lost 4 bases to trimming and J lost 2 bases, with 13 bases between them. Germline lookup yields CDR1 SGHNT and CDR2 YYREEE (reference sequence). CDR3 amino acids: CASSRGLGAYEQYF. The CDR3 nucleotides read TGTGCCAGCAGCCGGGGACTGGGGGCCTACGAGCAGTACTTC.

The CDR3 spells CASTKAGGLQETQYF. The CDR3 nucleotides read TGTGCCAGCACGAAGGCGGGGGGCCTTCAAGAGACCCAGTACTTC. The chain joins TRBV9 to TRBJ2-5, with 8 bases aligning to TRBD2. The germline gives CDR1 SGDLS, CDR2 YYNGEE. This CDR3 spans 15 amino acids. V gave up 6 bases and J gave up 2 bases; unmatched junction bases: 9. Filled out from reference TRBV9 and TRBJ2-5, the complete variable domain reads DSGVTQTPKHLITATGQRVTLRCSPRSGDLSVYWYQQSLDQGLQFLIQYYNGEERAKGNILERFSAQQFPDLHSELNLSSLELGDSALYFCASTKAGGLQETQYFGPGTRLLVL.

The chain has TRBV5-8 and TRBJ1-6; 7 bases fit TRBD1. The CDR3 sequence is 15 residues long. After removal of 2 bases from V and 10 bases from J, the junction contained 9 bases not matched to a gene. CDR1 and CDR2 from the germline V gene are SGHTS and YDEGEE. CDR3: CASSFSGTEISPLHF. As DNA, the CDR3 is TGTGCCAGCAGCTTTTCCGGGACAGAAATATCACCCCTCCACTTT.

The V and J genes are TRBV7-2 and TRBJ2-1; weak D call: TRBD2 (5 bases). CDR3 length: 15 residues. Trimming cost V 2 bases and J 3 bases, with 11 bases left between them. The V gene's germline CDR1 is SGHTA and CDR2 FQGNSA. CDR3 in amino acids: CASSLILAVYNEQFF. The CDR3 nucleotides are TGTGCCAGCAGCTTAATCCTAGCTGTCTACAATGAGCAGTTCTTC.

This rearrangement joins TRBV19 to TRBJ2-7; 9 bases line up with TRBD1. The CDR3 runs 12 residues. CDR1 is LNHDA and CDR2 is SQIVND in the germline V gene (reference sequence). V trimming: 9 bases; J trimming: 6 bases; junction bases outside the gene matches: 6. The CDR3 loop is CASPDRGSEQYF. DNA of the CDR3: TGTGCCAGCCCGGACAGGGGCAGCGAGCAGTACTTC. Full variable domain (rest looked up from reference TRBV19 and TRBJ2-7): DGGITQSPKYLFRKEGQNVTLSCEQNLNHDAMYWYRQDPGQGLRLIYYSQIVNDFQKGDIAEGYSVSREKKESFPLTVTSAQKNPTAFYLCASPDRGSEQYFGPGTRLTVT.

J is TRBJ2-5 and V is TRBV21-1; whether TRBD1, the table's D call, matches the DNA was not checked. TRBV21-1 is tagged as a pseudogene. The CDR3 is made up of 14 amino acids. The CDR3 sequence: CASSHYRGQETQYF. The CDR3, as DNA: TGTGCCAGCAGTCATTACAGGGGTCAAGAGACCCAGTACTTC.

The chain employs TRBV5-1 and TRBJ1-1; weak D call: TRBD1 (5 bases). V gave up 0 bases and J gave up 2 bases, with 11 bases separating them. CDR1 is SGHRS, CDR2 YFSETQ, per germline. This CDR3 is 15 amino acids long. CDR3: CASSLDQGGNTEAFF. CDR3 sequence (DNA): TGCGCCAGCAGCTTGGATCAGGGAGGTAACACTGAAGCTTTCTTT.

V usage is TRBV11-2 and J usage is TRBJ1-4; D is uncertain. CDR3 size: 12 residues. CDR1 is SGHAT and CDR2 is FQNNGV in the germline V gene. Trimming took 5 bases from V and 7 from J, leaving 8 bases between them. CDR3 protein: CASSRAPEKLFF. The DNA of the CDR3 is TGTGCCAGCAGCAGAGCACCTGAAAAACTGTTTTTT.

V and J are TRBV5-4 and TRBJ2-5; D might be TRBD2 (5 bases). V was trimmed by 4 bases and J by 2 bases, leaving 15 bases between them. The CDR3 loop spans 15 amino acids. Germline values: CDR1 SGHNT, CDR2 YYREEE (reference sequence). CDR3 DNA: TGTGCCAGCAGCCAACTAGTGTCCCAGCAAGAGACCCAGTACTTC. Its translation: CASSQLVSQQETQYF.

The chain combines TRBV7-2 with TRBJ2-3, with TRBD2 matching over 9 bases. Per the germline V gene, CDR1 is SGHTA and CDR2 is FQGNSA. The CDR3 runs 15 residues. V trimming: 3 bases; J trimming: 4 bases; junction bases outside the gene matches: 5. CDR3 in DNA: TGTGCCAGCAGCTTTAGCGGGGGAGGCTCAGATACGCAGTATTTT. Translation: CASSFSGGGSDTQYF.

The V gene is TRBV5-8, the J gene TRBJ1-1; 7 bases line up with TRBD1. Losses at the gene ends were 5 bases for V and 10 bases for J; bases not matched to a gene: 17. The CDR3 runs to 15 residues. Germline V gene data show CDR1 as SGHTS and CDR2 as YDEGEE. CDR3 nucleotides: TGTGCCAGCAGAACTACCCGGGACAGTAGTCTACGAGCTTTCTTT. Translation: CASRTTRDSSLRAFF.

This sequence joins TRBV3-1 (or the pseudogene TRBV3-2) and TRBJ2-3, with 12 bases that match TRBD2. This CDR3 has 17 amino acids. The germline V gene has CDR1 LGHDT and CDR2 YNNKEL (reference sequence). Trimming at V came to 0 bases and at J to 5 bases, leaving 6 bases not matched to a gene. This chain's CDR3 is CASSQESLAGGGDTQYF. CDR3 bases: TGTGCCAGCAGCCAAGAATCACTAGCGGGGGGAGGAGATACGCAGTATTTT.

This clone was observed a handful of times. The chain joins TRBV27 to TRBJ2-3; TRBD2 matches at 7 bases. V was pared by 6 bases and J by 2 bases, with 5 bases of the junction left unmatched. The length of the CDR3 is 14 residues. Looked up from germline, CDR1 is MNHEY and CDR2 is SMNVEV (reference sequence). CDR3 coding DNA: TGTGCCAGCAGCCATCGGGGGGTCACAGATACGCAGTATTTT. Translation gives CASSHRGVTDTQYF.

This clone showed up just once. This chain joins TRBV7-3 and TRBJ1-1; D is perhaps TRBD1 (5 bases). V lost 5 bases and J 4 bases, leaving 20 bases between the germline ends. Germline values: CDR1 SGHTA, CDR2 FQGTGA. The CDR3 consists of 16 residues. CDR3 sequence reads: CASSPGAGRFATEAFF. CDR3 bases: TGTGCCAGCAGCCCTGGGGCAGGGAGGTTTGCCACTGAAGCTTTCTTT.

V is TRBV30 and J is TRBJ1-2, with 7 positions matching TRBD1. Trimming cost V 3 bases and J 6 bases; bases outside gene matches: 7. Germline V gene data show CDR1 as GTSNPN and CDR2 as SVGIG (reference sequence). The CDR3 covers 13 residues. CDR3 sequence (DNA): TGTGCCTGGAGCCAACAGGGGTTCCATGGCTACACCTTC. Amino acid sequence: CAWSQQGFHGYTF.